This T cell receptor (beta chain) was identified during a study of blood T cell repertoires in COVID-19. About the research overall: Spain, Italy and the United States supplied samples that represented acute and convalescent COVID-19. T cells, B-cell-depleted T cells, or PBMCs provided the cDNA or gDNA that served as material.

In the study's own analysis: Amplifying reference gene primers gave estimates of nucleated cell counts. The data were produced by immunoSEQ multiplex PCR, yet TCRdb's version contains in-frame clones alone and is incomplete. V and J calls plus clone size are reproduced from that table; the DNA served to infer D and trimming. Of around 98,000 clones listed, 70% to 85% were seen once; the top ten hold about a tenth. V trimming: 5 bases; J trimming: 6 bases; junction bases outside the gene matches: 7. Germline V CDR1 and CDR2: SNHLY, FYNNEI. The CDR3 is 15 residues long. Sequenced sample: peripheral blood. The gene calls are TRBV2 and TRBJ1-6; TRBD1 agrees at 7 bases. This TCR came from a man between 65 and 79 years old with active or convalescent COVID-19. In DNA form, the CDR3 reads TGTGCCAGCAGTTCCACAGGGGTAGGTAATTCACCCCTCCACTTT. Protein product: CASSSTGVGNSPLHF.